Sequencing of this T cell receptor (beta chain) was carried out in a study of prognosis after radiotherapy for stage I lung cancer. General study points: Some TCR clones were expanded. Whether these clones were tumor-specific was not determined.

The CDR3 consists of 15 residues. The germline CDR1 and CDR2 sequences are SNHLY and FYNNEI. Template was genomic DNA; TCR beta CDR3 amplified in two multiplex PCR rounds. Specific primers for each TRBV and TRBJ gene were what first-round PCR used. MiXCR, applied by TCRdb to the multiplex PCR reads, yields one record per CDR3 protein. In the table there are 15,000 to 20,000 distinct CDR3 sequences, about a quarter of which are singletons. About this clonotype: Its antigen is undetermined. One base away lies a much larger clone, so this may be a sequencing read error.

This clonotype was sampled from a donor aged 50 or older with non-small cell lung cancer. This sequence joins TRBV2 and TRBJ1-5; D remains unclear. Here the sequenced sample was PBMCs, taken before or after stereotactic body radiation therapy (not recorded which). The CDR3 DNA reads TGTGCCAGCAGTCCGGGAGAGTTTAATAATCAGCCCCAGCGTTTT. Translation: CASSPGEFNNQPQRF.